This T cell receptor beta chain was profiled in a study of blood T cell repertoires in COVID-19. Turning to the study itself: PBMCs, B-cell-depleted T cells, or T cells were the source of the cDNA or gDNA that made up the material.

Trimming removed 4 bases from V and 5 bases from J; junction bases left unmatched: 8. Germline loops: CDR1 SGHDT, CDR2 YYEEEE. The CDR3 is made up of 14 amino acids. Per the study methods: Estimation of nucleated cell counts was performed using reference gene primer amplification. The protocol was immunoSEQ multiplex PCR, while the TCRdb copy is restricted to in-frame clones and leaves out a portion. V, J and clone size were drawn from that table, and D and trimming were deduced from the DNA. The sample comprises 200,000 to 250,000 clones, 65% to 90% of which are singletons, and around 5.1% rests with the top ten.

V gene TRBV5-6 combines with J gene TRBJ2-7; the match to TRBD1 covers 8 bases. The source is a human donor in a cohort sampled during active COVID-19. The specimen sequenced was peripheral blood. This CDR3 reads CASSLDRVGNEQYF. The CDR3 nucleotides read TGTGCCAGCAGCCTGGACAGGGTCGGGAACGAGCAGTACTTC.